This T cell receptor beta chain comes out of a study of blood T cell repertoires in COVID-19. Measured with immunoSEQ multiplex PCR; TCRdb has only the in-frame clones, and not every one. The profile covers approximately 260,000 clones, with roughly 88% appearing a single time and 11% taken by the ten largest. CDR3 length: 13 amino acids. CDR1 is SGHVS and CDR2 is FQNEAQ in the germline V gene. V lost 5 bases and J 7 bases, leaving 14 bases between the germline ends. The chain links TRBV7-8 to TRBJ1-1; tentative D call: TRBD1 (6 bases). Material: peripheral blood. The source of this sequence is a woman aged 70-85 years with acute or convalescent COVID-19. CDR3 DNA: TGTGCCAGCAGCCCCCCGACAGGCCGTGAAGCTTTCTTT. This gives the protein CASSPPTGREAFF.